One sample yielded the 21 T cell receptor beta chains listed below, sequenced in a study of identical twins. A single record per CDR3 protein comes from TCRdb applying MiXCR to the 5' RACE reads. The data show around 1.7 million distinct CDR3 sequences, about 32% seen once. The sequenced material came from cord blood. The receptors originated from a newborn girl in good health.

The rearrangement links TRBV29-1 to TRBJ1-1; D is perhaps TRBD1 (5 bases). The V gene lost 3 bases and the J gene lost 0 bases, with 17 bases spanning the gap. Per germline, CDR1 SQVTM and CDR2 ANQGSEA. This CDR3 is built from 16 residues. The DNA of the CDR3 is TGCAGCGTTGAGGCCCCGGGACGTAACCTGAACACTGAAGCTTTCTTT. Translation: CSVEAPGRNLNTEAFF.

V gene TRBV12-3 or TRBV12-4 combines with J gene TRBJ1-1, with D possibly matching TRBD1 (5 bases). V gave up 7 bases and J gave up 4 bases, with 13 bases separating them. The CDR3 covers 13 residues. This CDR3 is CASTPDSRTEAFF. CDR3 DNA sequence: TGTGCCAGCACCCCTGACAGTCGCACTGAAGCTTTCTTT.

The chain combines TRBV28 with TRBJ2-1; 8 bases line up with TRBD2. The germline gives CDR1 MDHEN, CDR2 SYDVKM. V lost 2 bases and J lost 7; bases outside the gene matches: 7. This CDR3 is 15 amino acids long. Written as DNA, the CDR3 is TGTGCCAGCAGTTTAACGGGAGGGCCAGTAAATGAGCAGTTCTTC. Amino acids: CASSLTGGPVNEQFF.

The chain joins TRBV12-3 or TRBV12-4 to TRBJ2-1, with no clear D. This CDR3 comprises 13 residues. The germline V and J ends were trimmed by 3 bases and 5 bases, with 8 bases remaining between them. Here the CDR3 DNA reads TGTGCCAGCAGTTTTAGGAGCGACAATGAGCAGTTCTTC. It specifies CASSFRSDNEQFF.

V usage is TRBV20-1 and J usage is TRBJ1-2; D is uncertain. The V end lost 3 bases, the J end lost 8 bases, and 7 bases lay between the germline ends. Germline V gene lookup returns CDR1 DFQATT and CDR2 SNEGSKA (reference sequence). This CDR3 is 10 amino acids long. The CDR3 sequence: CSASVWGYTF. The CDR3 DNA sequence: TGCAGTGCTAGCGTTTGGGGCTACACCTTC.

This chain links TRBV9 with TRBJ2-3; TRBD2 matches at 16 bases. The CDR3 runs 17 residues. Germline values: CDR1 SGDLS, CDR2 YYNGEE. The V gene end was trimmed by 3 bases and the J gene end by 4 bases; junction bases not matched to a gene: 5. CDR3 sequence: CASSATGTSGGADTQYF. The CDR3 DNA reads TGTGCCAGCAGCGCTACCGGGACTAGCGGGGGGGCAGATACGCAGTATTTT.

As for this clonotype: This may come from a read error, since a much larger clone is one base off. This chain connects TRBV12-3 or TRBV12-4 to TRBJ1-2; D is uncertain. V lost 7 bases and J 2 bases, leaving 14 bases between the germline ends. The CDR3 is 14 amino acids. Here the CDR3 DNA reads TGTGCCAGCAACCCCGGTAGCGGAAACTATGGCTACACCTTC. It yields the protein CASNPGSGNYGYTF.

The chain carries TRBV29-1 and TRBJ1-4, with TRBD1 as a possible D gene (5 bases). The length of the CDR3 is 12 residues. V shed 4 bases and J shed 9 bases, with 12 bases lying between them. Looked up from germline, CDR1 is SQVTM and CDR2 is ANQGSEA. The CDR3 DNA reads TGCAGCGTTGGGTGGGGGTTGAAAAAACTGTTTTTT. This encodes CSVGWGLKKLFF.

The genes are TRBV2 and TRBJ2-5; 13 bases map to TRBD2. J was trimmed by 4 bases and V by 6 bases; bases with no gene match: 8. This CDR3 comprises 16 residues. The germline V gene encodes CDR1 SNHLY and CDR2 FYNNEI. The DNA of the CDR3 is TGTGCCAGCAGGAAGGGACTAGCGGGGATAAGAGAGACCCAGTACTTC. Its translation: CASRKGLAGIRETQYF.

The gene calls are TRBV21-1 and TRBJ2-1; TRBD1, the table's D call, lacks a check against the DNA. TRBV21-1 is labeled a pseudogene. The CDR3 runs to 16 residues. The CDR3 loop reads CASSNRGQDNGDEQFF. The DNA of the CDR3 is TGTGCCAGCAGCAATAGGGGACAGGATAATGGGGATGAGCAGTTCTTC.

This clonotype occurred a few times. V is TRBV28 and J is TRBJ2-7, with D unclear. The CDR3 totals 15 residues. Germline V gene sequence: CDR1 MDHEN, CDR2 SYDVKM. Trimming left V 3 bases short and J 4 bases short, with 16 bases between. The CDR3 bases are TGTGCCAGCAGTTTTTTGTTCCCTGAGGAGTACGAGCAGTACTTC. Protein sequence: CASSFLFPEEYEQYF. Using reference TRBV28 and TRBJ2-7 for the parts outside the CDR3, the full variable domain is DVKVTQSSRYLVKRTGEKVFLECVQDMDHENMFWYRQDPGLGLRLIYFSYDVKMKEKGDIPEGYSVSREKKERFSLILESASTNQTSMYLCASSFLFPEEYEQYFGPGTRLTVT.

For this clonotype: A junction boundary mismatches the germline segment, possibly from a read error. The J gene is TRBJ2-3, the V gene TRBV7-7; D is ambiguous. The CDR3 sequence is 15 residues long. From germline, CDR1 is SSHAT and CDR2 FNYEAQ (reference sequence). The CDR3 DNA reads as TGTGCTAGCAGCTTAGGGCGGAGTTACACAGATACGCAGTATTTT. This sequence encodes CASSLGRSYTDTQYF.

As for this clonotype: Its ends do not fully match the called genes, so a read error is possible. The J gene is TRBJ2-1, the V gene TRBV9, with 9 nucleotides matching TRBD2. The DNA end is a closer match to TRBJ2-7, so the J assignment may be wrong. CDR1 and CDR2 from the germline V gene are SGDLS and YYNGEE. The CDR3 extends over 16 amino acids. The CDR3: CASSLSGGHSYNEQYF. CDR3 in DNA: TGCGCCAGCAGCCTAAGCGGGGGGCACTCCTACAATGAGCAGTACTTC.

The table lists this clonotype with a few counts. This chain uses TRBV15 with TRBJ1-1; no firm D call. The CDR3 runs to 14 residues. Per the germline V gene, CDR1 is LNHNV and CDR2 is YYDKDF (reference sequence). Trimming removed 2 bases from V and 1 base from J, with 8 bases in between. In DNA, the CDR3 is TGTGCCACCAGCAGACCCCCTTGGAACACTGAAGCTTTCTTT. Encoded protein: CATSRPPWNTEAFF.

In its sample, this clonotype was seen a few times. The chain joins TRBV29-1 to TRBJ1-1, with TRBD1 matching over 9 bases. The CDR3 covers 14 residues. J was trimmed by 4 bases and V by 6 bases; bases with no gene match: 9. Looked up from germline, CDR1 is SQVTM and CDR2 is ANQGSEA. CDR3 DNA sequence: TGCAGCGTGTACAGGGGGCTGGGACCCACTGAAGCTTTCTTT. Amino acids: CSVYRGLGPTEAFF.

The V call is TRBV5-1, the J call TRBJ1-2, with 10 positions matching TRBD1. The germline CDR1 and CDR2 sequences are SGHRS and YFSETQ. The trim removed 4 bases at V and 7 bases at J, leaving 7 bases unmatched. The CDR3 covers 14 residues. CDR3 bases: TGCGCCAGCAGCCTTCTAGGACAGGGGGGTGGCTACACCTTC. Protein product: CASSLLGQGGGYTF.

This clonotype was seen at least ten times. The chain carries TRBV12-3 or TRBV12-4 and TRBJ1-2; D is uncertain. Trimming took off 5 bases at V and 2 bases at J, with 6 bases between the two ends. This CDR3 contains 12 residues. This CDR3 is CASSPRNYGYTF. The CDR3 nucleotides are TGTGCCAGCAGTCCGCGAAACTATGGCTACACCTTC.

This sequence joins TRBV18 and TRBJ1-2; tentative D call: TRBD1 (5 bases). Germline V gene lookup returns CDR1 KGHSH and CDR2 LQKENI. This CDR3 comprises 14 residues. V lost 2 bases and J lost 2, with 9 bases in between. CDR3 DNA: TGTGCCAGCTCACCAGGCAGGGAGAACTATGGCTACACCTTC. Translation gives CASSPGRENYGYTF.

V and J are TRBV20-1 and TRBJ2-7; D possibly corresponds to TRBD1 (6 bases). V lost 0 bases to trimming and J lost 0 bases, with 12 bases between them. There are 15 residues in the CDR3. Germline CDR1 is DFQATT and CDR2 is SNEGSKA (reference sequence). CDR3 region: CSARDVDSSSYEQYF. DNA of the CDR3: TGCAGTGCTAGAGATGTGGACAGTTCCTCCTACGAGCAGTACTTC.

J is TRBJ2-3 and V is TRBV2; no reliable D call. Trimming took 7 bases from V and 0 from J, leaving 11 bases between them. The CDR3 runs to 14 residues. Germline CDR1 SNHLY, CDR2 FYNNEI. The CDR3 here is CASNPRISTDTQYF. For the CDR3, the DNA is TGTGCCAGCAATCCGCGGATTAGCACAGATACGCAGTATTTT.

The chain uses TRBV20-1 and TRBJ1-3, with D unclear. Germline V lookup: CDR1 DFQATT, CDR2 SNEGSKA (reference sequence). The CDR3 sequence is 14 residues long. The ends were cut back, 5 bases at V and 0 bases at J, with 11 bases in the middle. CDR3 DNA: TGCAGTGCTGGGGAGCGTAGCTCTGGAAACACCATATATTTT. It is translated as CSAGERSSGNTIYF.